The 17 T cell receptor beta chains below come from one sample, sequenced in a study of T cell responses to AZD1222 COVID-19 vaccine (TCRdb year 2021). Libraries were made using the immunoSEQ multiplex PCR assay. This is the immuneACCESS table as TCRdb keeps it, with only in-frame sequences that have V and J called. A part of the clones is gone; compared with another copy, unresolved V genes explain less than half, and the rest is unexplained. The sample yields approximately 150,000 clones; approximately 89% were counted once. The leading ten clones occupy under 2% of the sample. Sample time point, as interpreted from the label and publication: about 28 days (+/-7) after the second vaccine dose. Sequencing was performed on peripheral blood, taken 28 days after the second AZD1222 dose. Receptors were obtained from an adult who received the AZD1222 COVID-19 vaccine.

The chain combines TRBV7-2 with TRBJ2-7; D call uncertain. The CDR3 is made up of 15 amino acids. Trimming stripped 0 bases from V and 3 bases from J, with 12 bases between. Germline assignment: CDR1 SGHTA and CDR2 FQGNSA. The CDR3 reads CASSLAAFRDYEQYF. Written as DNA, the CDR3 is TGTGCCAGCAGCTTAGCTGCGTTCCGAGACTACGAGCAGTACTTC.

V and J are TRBV5-1 and TRBJ2-3; 7 bases match TRBD2. CDR3 length equals 15 residues. CDR1 SGHRS and CDR2 YFSETQ come from the germline V gene. V lost 6 bases and J lost 4; bases outside the gene matches: 11. This chain's CDR3 is CASTLAALGPDTQYF. CDR3 bases: TGCGCCAGCACGCTAGCGGCCTTGGGCCCAGATACGCAGTATTTT.

The rearrangement joins TRBV27 to TRBJ2-3; TRBD2 aligns across 14 bases. This CDR3 spans 17 amino acids. Germline CDR1 and CDR2: MNHEY and SMNVEV (reference sequence). Losses at the gene ends were 6 bases for V and 3 bases for J; bases not matched to a gene: 8. The CDR3 spells CASSPGLAGVLTDTQYF. CDR3 bases: TGTGCCAGCAGCCCGGGACTAGCGGGAGTTCTTACAGATACGCAGTATTTT.

This clone was observed once. The chain recombines TRBV7-9 with TRBJ2-5; 8 nucleotides line up with TRBD1. Per germline, CDR1 SEHNR and CDR2 FQNEAQ (reference sequence). This CDR3 is 15 amino acids long. V lost 3 bases to trimming and J lost 2 bases; unmatched junction nucleotides: 5. The CDR3 loop is CASSFDRGDQETQYF. The CDR3 coding sequence is TGTGCCAGCAGCTTTGACAGGGGAGATCAAGAGACCCAGTACTTC.

The CDR3 protein is CASSPGQAREKLFF. Here the CDR3 DNA reads TGTGCCAGCAGCCCAGGACAGGCGAGAGAAAAACTGTTTTTT. The chain links TRBV7-2 to TRBJ1-4, with 7 bases aligning to TRBD1. The CDR3 contains 14 residues. Germline CDR1 SGHTA, CDR2 FQGNSA. Unmatched junction bases numbered 8, after V lost 5 bases and J lost 8 bases.

The chain combines TRBV11-3 with TRBJ1-1; D unresolved. The germline V gene has CDR1 SGHNT and CDR2 YENEEA. Trimming pared 5 bases from V and 5 bases from J, leaving 18 bases between. This CDR3 is built from 15 residues. CDR3 protein: CASSPEYGGRTEAFF. In DNA form, the CDR3 reads TGTGCCAGCAGCCCCGAATATGGCGGGAGAACTGAAGCTTTCTTT.

This clone was picked up one time. V gene TRBV5-3 combines with J gene TRBJ2-2; no clear D gene. TRBV5-3 is flagged as an ORF with uncertain function. Trimming removed 5 bases from V and 6 bases from J, with 8 bases in between. The CDR3 is 12 amino acids. CDR3 in amino acids: CARSSIPGELFF. In nucleotides, the CDR3 is TGTGCCAGAAGTTCCATCCCCGGGGAGCTGTTTTTT.

This chain uses TRBV4-1 with TRBJ1-5, with D uncertain. There are 15 residues in the CDR3. V gave up 1 base and J gave up 2 bases, with 9 bases separating them. CDR1 and CDR2 (germline): MGHRA, YSYEKL. CDR3 protein: CASSQGGLGNQPQHF. In nucleotides, the CDR3 is TGCGCCAGCAGCCAAGGGGGATTGGGCAATCAGCCCCAGCATTTT.

J is TRBJ1-2 and V is TRBV11-2; D unresolved. V lost 5 bases and J lost 2, with 12 bases in between. This CDR3 spans 14 amino acids. Looked up from germline, CDR1 is SGHAT and CDR2 is FQNNGV. The CDR3 nucleotides read TGTGCCAGCAGCCCCCTCCGGGAGAACTATGGCTACACCTTC. This codes for CASSPLRENYGYTF.

The chain links TRBV5-1 to TRBJ1-6; D gene ambiguous. There are 17 residues in the CDR3. Germline V CDR1 and CDR2: SGHRS, YFSETQ. Trimming removed 4 bases from V and 5 bases from J, with 19 bases in between. Written as DNA, the CDR3 is TGCGCCAGCAGCCTCAGGATGAACGATCTTCATAATTCACCCCTCCACTTT. This encodes CASSLRMNDLHNSPLHF. Filled out from reference TRBV5-1 and TRBJ1-6, the complete variable domain reads KAGVTQTPRYLIKTRGQQVTLSCSPISGHRSVSWYQQTPGQGLQFLFEYFSETQRNKGNFPGRFSGRQFSNSRSEMNVSTLELGDSALYLCASSLRMNDLHNSPLHFGNGTRLTVT.

CDR3 sequence: CASSLAPASGVETQYF. The CDR3, as DNA: TGCGCCAGCAGCTTGGCCCCTGCTAGCGGGGTGGAGACCCAGTACTTC. The chain employs TRBV5-1 and TRBJ2-5, with 9 positions matching TRBD2. The germline V gene encodes CDR1 SGHRS and CDR2 YFSETQ. The CDR3 totals 16 residues. Trimming at V came to 0 bases and at J to 5 bases, leaving 8 bases not matched to a gene.

The table lists this clone with a count of one. The chain links TRBV5-5 to TRBJ1-1; 8 bases are a match to TRBD1. Germline lookup yields CDR1 SGHKS and CDR2 YYEKEE (reference sequence). This CDR3 has 14 amino acids. J lost 4 bases, V lost 2 bases, and 4 bases had no gene match. The CDR3 here is CASSFGTGFTEAFF. The CDR3 DNA reads TGTGCCAGCAGCTTCGGGACAGGATTCACTGAAGCTTTCTTT.

The chain uses TRBV7-2 and TRBJ1-1, with D perhaps matching TRBD1 (5 bases). Deletions cut 3 bases from V and 3 bases from J, with 5 bases between. This CDR3 has 12 residues. Germline assignment: CDR1 SGHTA and CDR2 FQGNSA. The DNA of the CDR3 is TGTGCCAGCAGCTTCAGGGACACTGAAGCTTTCTTT. Translating it yields CASSFRDTEAFF.

This chain uses TRBV30 with TRBJ2-2; 9 positions agree with TRBD2. CDR3 length equals 14 residues. Germline values: CDR1 GTSNPN, CDR2 SVGIG (reference sequence). Unmatched junction bases numbered 1, after V lost 1 base and J lost 4 bases. CDR3 loop: CAWSGLAATGELFF. Here the CDR3 DNA reads TGTGCCTGGAGTGGACTAGCGGCCACCGGGGAGCTGTTTTTT.

J is TRBJ2-3 and V is TRBV19, with 10 bases aligning to TRBD2. The CDR3 is made up of 16 amino acids. Losses at the gene ends were 6 bases for V and 0 bases for J; bases not matched to a gene: 6. Germline CDR1 LNHDA, CDR2 SQIVND (reference sequence). The CDR3 DNA sequence: TGTGCCAGTAGGCGGACTAGCGGATTTAGCACAGATACGCAGTATTTT. This sequence encodes CASRRTSGFSTDTQYF.

V and J are TRBV6-2 or TRBV6-3 and TRBJ2-5; TRBD2 matches 9 bases. J was trimmed by 2 bases and V by 5 bases; bases with no gene match: 6. CDR1 is MNHEY, CDR2 SVGEGT, per germline. The CDR3 spans 15 residues. The CDR3 reads CASSHSGSGQETQYF. DNA of the CDR3: TGTGCCAGCAGTCATAGCGGGAGCGGGCAAGAGACCCAGTACTTC.

V gene TRBV7-8 combines with J gene TRBJ1-2; the D is unclear. This CDR3 has 16 amino acids. Germline V gene sequence: CDR1 SGHVS, CDR2 FQNEAQ. Trimming stripped 5 bases from V and 5 bases from J, with 21 bases between. The CDR3, as DNA: TGTGCCAGCAGCGCGAGCCGGGCCCCCAGGAAGTATGGCTACACCTTC. Protein: CASSASRAPRKYGYTF.